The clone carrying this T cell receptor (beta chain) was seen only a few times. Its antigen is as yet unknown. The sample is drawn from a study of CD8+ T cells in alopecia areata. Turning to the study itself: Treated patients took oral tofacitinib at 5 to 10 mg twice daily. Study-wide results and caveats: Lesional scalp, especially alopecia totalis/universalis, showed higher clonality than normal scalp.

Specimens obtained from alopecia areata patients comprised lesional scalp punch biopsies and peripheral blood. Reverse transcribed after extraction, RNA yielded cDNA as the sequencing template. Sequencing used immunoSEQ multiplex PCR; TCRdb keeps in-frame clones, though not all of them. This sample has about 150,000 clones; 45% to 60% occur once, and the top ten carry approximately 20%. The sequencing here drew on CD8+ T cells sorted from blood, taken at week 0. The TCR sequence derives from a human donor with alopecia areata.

The CDR3 loop is CASSYGEKETQYF. The CDR3 DNA sequence: TGTGCCAGCAGTTATGGGGAAAAAGAGACCCAGTACTTC. V gene TRBV6-6 combines with J gene TRBJ2-5; D uncertain. The CDR3 runs 13 residues. Trimming pared 3 bases from V and 3 bases from J, leaving 8 bases between. From germline, CDR1 is MNHNY and CDR2 SVGAGI (reference sequence).